This passage covers 21 T cell receptor beta chains from one sample sequenced in a study of T-cell memory formation after mild COVID-19. TCRdb re-called the 5' RACE reads with MiXCR, one entry per CDR3 protein. The sample holds around 110,000 distinct CDR3 sequences, over 15% seen once. Sequenced sample: PBMCs or a T cell subset sorted from them (not recorded which). All receptors derive from an adult woman who had mild COVID-19 (a few samples of this study predate the infection). Cell type and time point are not known.

This clonotype is termed medium-sized. The gene calls are TRBV25-1 and TRBJ2-7; TRBD2 might be the D (5 bases). The ends were cut back, 3 bases at V and 5 bases at J, with 17 bases in the middle. CDR3 length: 15 residues. CDR1 is MGHDK, CDR2 SYGVNS, per germline. CDR3 bases: TGTGCCAGCAGTGAGTCCCGCAGGTACGGGGACGAGCAGTACTTC. Its protein is CASSESRRYGDEQYF.

The chain employs TRBV9 and TRBJ2-2, with 12 bases aligning to TRBD2. CDR1 and CDR2 (germline): SGDLS, YYNGEE. The CDR3 runs to 15 residues. With V trimmed by 0 bases and J by 6 bases, 0 bases remained unmatched. In DNA, the CDR3 is TGTGCCAGCAGCGTAGCTAGCGGGGGGGCCGGGGAGCTGTTTTTT. Protein sequence: CASSVASGGAGELFF.

This clonotype turned up a few times. The chain links TRBV7-9 to TRBJ1-1; a weak D match, TRBD1 (5 bases). The length of the CDR3 is 12 residues. CDR1 SEHNR and CDR2 FQNEAQ come from the germline V gene (reference sequence). The V end lost 8 bases, the J end lost 4 bases, and 11 bases lay between the germline ends. In nucleotides, the CDR3 is TGTGCCAGCGGGGGTTGGGGCACTGAAGCTTTCTTT. Translation gives CASGGWGTEAFF.

This sequence joins TRBV12-3 or TRBV12-4 and TRBJ1-1; the match to TRBD1 covers 7 bases. CDR3 size: 15 residues. V lost 5 bases and J lost 0; bases outside the gene matches: 6. The CDR3 sequence: CASSPRGVMNTEAFF. As DNA, the CDR3 is TGTGCCAGCAGTCCCAGGGGGGTGATGAACACTGAAGCTTTCTTT.

V usage is TRBV7-9 and J usage is TRBJ1-1; weak D call: TRBD1 (5 bases). The V end lost 10 bases, the J end lost 1 base, and 13 bases lay between the germline ends. Germline CDR1 SEHNR, CDR2 FQNEAQ (reference sequence). The CDR3 has 13 residues. The DNA of the CDR3 is TGTGCCACTTCGGGACGGGGGAACACTGAAGCTTTCTTT. Encoded protein: CATSGRGNTEAFF.

This clonotype was found a few times. The chain couples TRBV12-3 or TRBV12-4 to TRBJ2-7; weak D call: TRBD1 (6 bases). The CDR3 has 13 residues. Trimming stripped 3 bases from V and 0 bases from J, with 6 bases between. The CDR3 loop is CASSLTGSYEQYF. The CDR3 DNA is TGTGCCAGCAGTTTGACAGGCTCCTACGAGCAGTACTTC.

CDR3 nucleotide sequence: TGCAGTGCTAGGCCCAGGGCCAGCGGGGGCACAGATACGCAGTATTTT. Translation gives CSARPRASGGTDTQYF. The chain joins TRBV20-1 to TRBJ2-3, with 7 bases identical to TRBD2. CDR1 and CDR2 from the germline V gene are DFQATT and SNEGSKA (reference sequence). The CDR3 consists of 16 residues. V lost 3 bases and J lost 1; bases outside the gene matches: 10.

This clonotype has just a few counts. The chain is built from TRBV5-1 and TRBJ2-1; 9 bases line up with TRBD2. Germline V gene data show CDR1 as SGHRS and CDR2 as YFSETQ. This CDR3 is 16 amino acids long. V dropped 4 bases and J dropped 2; count of bases not matched to a gene: 7. In DNA, the CDR3 is TGCGCCAGCAGCCCTACCGGGACTAGCCCCTACAATGAGCAGTTCTTC. Its translation is CASSPTGTSPYNEQFF.

The chain has TRBV5-1 and TRBJ2-3; 7 nucleotides agree with TRBD1. This CDR3 is built from 15 residues. V dropped 7 bases and J dropped 1; count of bases not matched to a gene: 9. Looked up from germline, CDR1 is SGHRS and CDR2 is YFSETQ. The CDR3 loop is CASSGGDGGTDTQYF. The DNA for the CDR3 is TGCGCCAGCTCAGGGGGTGACGGAGGCACAGATACGCAGTATTTT.

The sample holds a few counts of this clonotype. V and J are TRBV29-1 and TRBJ2-7, with 12 positions matching TRBD2. The CDR3 extends over 13 amino acids. Trimming took 6 bases from V and 2 from J; bases not matched to a gene: 2. CDR1 is SQVTM, CDR2 ANQGSEA, per germline. The CDR3 loop reads CSVGLAGTYEQYF. CDR3 DNA sequence: TGCAGCGTCGGACTAGCGGGGACCTACGAGCAGTACTTC.

V is TRBV7-8 and J is TRBJ1-5, with D unresolved. Germline CDR1 reads SGHVS; CDR2 reads FQNEAQ. The CDR3 sequence is 14 residues long. Trimming took 0 bases from V and 6 from J, leaving 9 bases between them. The CDR3 sequence: CASSLALGGQPQHF. CDR3 sequence (DNA): TGTGCCAGCAGCTTAGCGTTGGGCGGTCAGCCCCAGCATTTT.

The rearrangement links TRBV24-1 to TRBJ2-1; 11 bases line up with TRBD2. The germline V gene has CDR1 KGHDR and CDR2 SFDVKD. The junction had 2 bases not matched to a gene; V was cut back by 3 bases and J by 8 bases. The CDR3 length is 14 residues. This CDR3 reads CATSDLAGGDEQFF. CDR3 sequence (DNA): TGTGCCACCAGTGATCTAGCGGGAGGCGATGAGCAGTTCTTC.

The chain recombines TRBV25-1 with TRBJ2-7; 10 bases agree with TRBD2. This CDR3 is built from 15 residues. Trimming removed 8 bases from V and 1 base from J; junction bases left unmatched: 8. Germline V CDR1 and CDR2: MGHDK, SYGVNS. This chain's CDR3 is CASGEREGQSYEQYF. The CDR3, as DNA: TGTGCCAGCGGGGAGCGGGAGGGCCAGTCCTACGAGCAGTACTTC.

There are a few counts of this clonotype. This chain links TRBV5-5 with TRBJ1-1; D unresolved. Germline lookup yields CDR1 SGHKS and CDR2 YYEKEE (reference sequence). V was pared by 0 bases and J by 5 bases, with 23 bases between. The CDR3 sequence is 18 residues long. The CDR3 here is CASSLAHYVYFRGTEAFF. The CDR3 nucleotides read TGTGCCAGCAGCTTGGCCCACTACGTGTATTTTCGCGGTACTGAAGCTTTCTTT.

This clonotype was seen a few times. The genes are TRBV6-5 and TRBJ1-1; a weak D match, TRBD1 (5 bases). CDR3 length: 15 residues. CDR1 and CDR2 from the germline V gene are MNHEY and SVGAGI. Trimming took off 8 bases at V and 3 bases at J, with 19 bases between the two ends. The CDR3 DNA reads TGTGCCAGCCATTGGGCCGGGGGTCGGGACACTGAAGCTTTCTTT. It translates to CASHWAGGRDTEAFF.

The rearrangement joins TRBV7-9 to TRBJ2-1, with D perhaps TRBD2 (6 bases). The CDR3 extends over 15 amino acids. Germline V lookup: CDR1 SEHNR, CDR2 FQNEAQ (reference sequence). V was cut by 4 bases and J by 4 bases, with 14 bases left in between. The DNA of the CDR3 is TGTGCCAGCAGCTCGGGAGTTGATATTTACAATGAGCAGTTCTTC. This encodes CASSSGVDIYNEQFF.

This clonotype was counted at least ten times. The chain uses TRBV27 and TRBJ2-1, with D hard to call. Trimming removed 5 bases at V and 5 bases at J, with 19 bases between. This CDR3 contains 16 residues. Germline CDR1 MNHEY, CDR2 SMNVEV (reference sequence). The CDR3 protein is CASSPAAGFTHNEQFF. CDR3 sequence (DNA): TGTGCCAGCAGTCCCGCGGCAGGATTTACCCACAATGAGCAGTTCTTC.

This clonotype was recorded a few times. The rearrangement joins TRBV4-2 to TRBJ1-1; D is uncertain. This CDR3 comprises 16 residues. Germline CDR1 reads LGHNA; CDR2 reads YNFKEQ. V lost 4 bases, J lost 5 bases, and 20 bases lay in between. CDR3 DNA: TGTGCCAGCAGCCCCTGGGCCCGGGGTTTGGATACTGAAGCTTTCTTT. Its protein is CASSPWARGLDTEAFF.

V usage is TRBV6-2 or TRBV6-3 and J usage is TRBJ1-1, with D tentatively TRBD1 (5 bases). Germline loops: CDR1 MNHEY, CDR2 SVGEGT. The CDR3 is made up of 15 amino acids. Trimming left V 0 bases short and J 1 base short, with 9 bases between. The CDR3 DNA reads as TGTGCCAGCAGTTACTCTCCGGGACGGAACACTGAAGCTTTCTTT. It translates to CASSYSPGRNTEAFF.

This clonotype was observed a handful of times. The chain couples TRBV7-9 to TRBJ2-2; D is undetermined. The germline gives CDR1 SEHNR, CDR2 FQNEAQ (reference sequence). Trimming shortened V by 3 bases and J by 0 bases, and 8 bases separated the two germline ends. The CDR3 runs 15 residues. The CDR3 is CASSFGPANTGELFF. The CDR3 region has the DNA TGTGCCAGCAGCTTTGGACCGGCGAACACCGGGGAGCTGTTTTTT. Drawing the rest from reference TRBV7-9 and TRBJ2-2, the complete variable domain is DTGVSQNPRHKITKRGQNVTFRCDPISEHNRLYWYRQTLGQGPEFLTYFQNEAQLEKSRLLSDRFSAERPKGSFSTLEIQRTEQGDSAMYLCASSFGPANTGELFFGEGSRLTVL.

V is TRBV4-2 and J is TRBJ1-5, with 8 positions matching TRBD1. This CDR3 is built from 15 residues. Germline-derived CDR1 and CDR2 are LGHNA and YNFKEQ. Trimming cost V 2 bases and J 7 bases; bases outside gene matches: 7. The CDR3 nucleotides are TGTGCCAGCAGCCAACCAGGGGGCGCGGGGCAGCCCCAGCATTTT. It yields the protein CASSQPGGAGQPQHF.